This TCR beta chain was profiled in a study of early T cells in non-severe SARS-CoV-2 infection. Across the whole study: The study sequenced bulk RNA from unsorted whole blood, with chains unpaired. Study-level findings and limits: Private and CD4 specificities were missed by VDJdb matching, which favored anti-spike CD8 responses.

Attachment of unique molecular identifiers to individual cDNA molecules was performed. MiXCR was run by TCRdb on the 5' RACE reads, yielding one entry per CDR3 protein. The table lists 50,000 to 65,000 distinct CDR3 sequences, around 13% of them singletons. V was trimmed by 11 bases and J by 2 bases, leaving 19 bases between them. CDR3 length: 14 amino acids. Germline loops: CDR1 MNHEY, CDR2 SVGAGI. Worth noting for this clonotype: Its antigen is not identified.

The chain joins TRBV6-5 to TRBJ2-7; the D is unclear. The clonotype comes from an adult who was a healthcare worker with PCR-confirmed SARS-CoV-2 infection or an uninfected control (not recorded which). The sample was whole blood. CDR3 sequence (DNA): TGTGCCTCGAAGAATCAGGACGGCCCCTACGAGCAGTACTTC. Its translation is CASKNQDGPYEQYF.